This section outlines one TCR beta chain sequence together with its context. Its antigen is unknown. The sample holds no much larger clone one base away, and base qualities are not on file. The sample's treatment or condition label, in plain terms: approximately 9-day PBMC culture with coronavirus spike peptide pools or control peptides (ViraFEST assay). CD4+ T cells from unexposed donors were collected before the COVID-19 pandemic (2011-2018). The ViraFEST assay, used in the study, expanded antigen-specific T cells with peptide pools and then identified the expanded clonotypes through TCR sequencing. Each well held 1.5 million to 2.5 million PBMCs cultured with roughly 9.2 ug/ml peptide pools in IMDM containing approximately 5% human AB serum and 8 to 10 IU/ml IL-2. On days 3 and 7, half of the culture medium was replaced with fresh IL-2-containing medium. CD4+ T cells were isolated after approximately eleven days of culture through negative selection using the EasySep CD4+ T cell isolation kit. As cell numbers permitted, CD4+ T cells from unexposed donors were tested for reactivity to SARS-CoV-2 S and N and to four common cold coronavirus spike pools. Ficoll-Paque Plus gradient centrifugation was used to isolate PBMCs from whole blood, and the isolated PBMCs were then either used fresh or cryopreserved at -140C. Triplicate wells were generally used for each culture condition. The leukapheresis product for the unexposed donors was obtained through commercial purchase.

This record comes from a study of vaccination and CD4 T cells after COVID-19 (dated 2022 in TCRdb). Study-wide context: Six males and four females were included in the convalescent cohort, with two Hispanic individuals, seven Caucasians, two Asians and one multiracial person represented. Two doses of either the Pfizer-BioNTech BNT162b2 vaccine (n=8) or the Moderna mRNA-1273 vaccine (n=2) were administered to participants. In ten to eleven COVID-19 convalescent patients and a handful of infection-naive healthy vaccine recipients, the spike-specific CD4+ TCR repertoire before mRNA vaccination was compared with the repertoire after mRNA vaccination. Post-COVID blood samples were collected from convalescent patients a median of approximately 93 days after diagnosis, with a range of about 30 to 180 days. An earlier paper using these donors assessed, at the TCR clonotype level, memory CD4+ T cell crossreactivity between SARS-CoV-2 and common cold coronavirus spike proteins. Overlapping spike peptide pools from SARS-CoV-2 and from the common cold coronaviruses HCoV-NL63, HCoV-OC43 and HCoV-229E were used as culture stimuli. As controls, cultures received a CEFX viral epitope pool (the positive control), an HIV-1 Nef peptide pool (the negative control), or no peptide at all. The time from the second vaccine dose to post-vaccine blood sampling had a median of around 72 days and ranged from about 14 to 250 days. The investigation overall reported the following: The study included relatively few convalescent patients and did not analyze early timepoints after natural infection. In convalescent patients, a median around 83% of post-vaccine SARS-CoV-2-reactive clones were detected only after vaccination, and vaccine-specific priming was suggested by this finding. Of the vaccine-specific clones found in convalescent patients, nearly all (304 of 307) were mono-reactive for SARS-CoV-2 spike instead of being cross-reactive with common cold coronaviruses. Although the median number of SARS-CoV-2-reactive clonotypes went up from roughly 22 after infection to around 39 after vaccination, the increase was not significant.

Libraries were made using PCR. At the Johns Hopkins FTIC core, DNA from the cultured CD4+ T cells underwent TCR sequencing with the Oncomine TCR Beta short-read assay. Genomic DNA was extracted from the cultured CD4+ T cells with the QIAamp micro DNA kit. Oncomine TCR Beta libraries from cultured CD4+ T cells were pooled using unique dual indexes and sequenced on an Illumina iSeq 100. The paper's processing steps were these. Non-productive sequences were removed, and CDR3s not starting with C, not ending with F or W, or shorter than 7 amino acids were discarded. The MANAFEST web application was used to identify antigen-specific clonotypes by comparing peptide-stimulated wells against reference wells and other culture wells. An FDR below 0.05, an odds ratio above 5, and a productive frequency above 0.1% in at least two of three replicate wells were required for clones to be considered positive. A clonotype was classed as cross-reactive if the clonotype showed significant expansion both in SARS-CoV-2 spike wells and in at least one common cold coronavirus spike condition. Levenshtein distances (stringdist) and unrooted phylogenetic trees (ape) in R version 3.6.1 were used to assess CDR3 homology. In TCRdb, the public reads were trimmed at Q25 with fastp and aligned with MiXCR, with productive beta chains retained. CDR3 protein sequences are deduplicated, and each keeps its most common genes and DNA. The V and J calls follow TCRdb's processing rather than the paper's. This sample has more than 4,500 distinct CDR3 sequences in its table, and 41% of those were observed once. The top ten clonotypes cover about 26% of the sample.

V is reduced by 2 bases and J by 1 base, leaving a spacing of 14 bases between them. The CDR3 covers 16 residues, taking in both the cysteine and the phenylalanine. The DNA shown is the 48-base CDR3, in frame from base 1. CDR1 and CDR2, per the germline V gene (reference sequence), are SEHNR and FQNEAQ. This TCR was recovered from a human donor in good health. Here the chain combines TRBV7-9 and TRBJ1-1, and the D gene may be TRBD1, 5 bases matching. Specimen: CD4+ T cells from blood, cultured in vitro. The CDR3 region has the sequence CASSLPSGRENTEAFF. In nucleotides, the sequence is TGTGCCAGCAGCTTACCTAGCGGCAGGGAGAACACTGAAGCTTTCTTT.